Detailed here is one T cell receptor (beta chain). This sample was taken from a study of shared clonotypes between healthy human individuals. CDR1 is PRHDT, CDR2 FYEKMQ, per germline (reference sequence). The CDR3 extends over 16 amino acids. V was clipped by 5 bases and J by 1 base, with 14 bases between them. Each replicate PCR on the sorted subsets used about 0.2 ug DNA (roughly 30,000 T cell genomes). TCRdb's copy holds only in-frame clones and misses some; the assay was immunoSEQ multiplex PCR. Of approximately 1,500,000 clones in the sample, approximately 98% are singletons; the top ten hold roughly 0.45%.

The origin of this receptor is a man aged 25 to 40 in good health. This sequence joins TRBV13 and TRBJ1-4, with a weak D call TRBD1 (5 bases). Source material: naive CD4+ T cells sorted from blood. Subset meaning: CD45RA+ positively selected. The CDR3 coding sequence is TGTGCCAGCAGCCCAGCCTGGGGGGGAACTAATGAAAAACTGTTTTTT. As protein: CASSPAWGGTNEKLFF.